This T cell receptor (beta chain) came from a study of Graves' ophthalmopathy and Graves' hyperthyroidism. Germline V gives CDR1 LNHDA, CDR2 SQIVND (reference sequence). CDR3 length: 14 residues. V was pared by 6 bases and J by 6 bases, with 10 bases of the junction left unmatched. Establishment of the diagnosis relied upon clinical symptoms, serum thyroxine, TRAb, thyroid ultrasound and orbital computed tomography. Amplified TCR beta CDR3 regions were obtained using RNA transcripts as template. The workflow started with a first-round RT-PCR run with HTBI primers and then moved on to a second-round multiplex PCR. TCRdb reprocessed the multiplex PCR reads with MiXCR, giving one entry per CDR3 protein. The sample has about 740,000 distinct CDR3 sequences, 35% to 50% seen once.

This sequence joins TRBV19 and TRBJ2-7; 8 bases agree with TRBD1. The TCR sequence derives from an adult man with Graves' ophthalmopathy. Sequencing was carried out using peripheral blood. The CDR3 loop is CASRSLGQGPEQYF. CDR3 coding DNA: TGTGCCAGTAGGTCACTCGGACAGGGCCCCGAGCAGTACTTC.